The present T cell receptor (beta chain) was sequenced within a study of blood T cell repertoires in COVID-19. Study in general: The United States, Italy and Spain supplied acute and convalescent COVID-19 samples. PBMCs, B-cell-depleted T cells, or T cells provided the cDNA or gDNA that made up the material.

The ends lost 2 bases at V and 4 bases at J; junction bases unmatched: 11. The CDR3 length is 18 residues. CDR1 SGHVS and CDR2 FQNEAQ come from the germline V gene. TCRdb's table, derived via immunoSEQ multiplex PCR, lists solely in-frame clones and lacks some. The table shows about 35,000 clones, with 80% occurring only once. This sequence joins TRBV7-8 and TRBJ2-1; 10 nucleotides align to TRBD2. The receptor was isolated from a woman between 65 and 79 years old with acute or convalescent COVID-19. Material for sequencing was peripheral blood. The CDR3 loop reads CASSLYQSGGAGYNEQFF. For the CDR3, the DNA is TGTGCCAGCAGCTTATATCAAAGCGGGGGGGCCGGGTACAATGAGCAGTTCTTC.